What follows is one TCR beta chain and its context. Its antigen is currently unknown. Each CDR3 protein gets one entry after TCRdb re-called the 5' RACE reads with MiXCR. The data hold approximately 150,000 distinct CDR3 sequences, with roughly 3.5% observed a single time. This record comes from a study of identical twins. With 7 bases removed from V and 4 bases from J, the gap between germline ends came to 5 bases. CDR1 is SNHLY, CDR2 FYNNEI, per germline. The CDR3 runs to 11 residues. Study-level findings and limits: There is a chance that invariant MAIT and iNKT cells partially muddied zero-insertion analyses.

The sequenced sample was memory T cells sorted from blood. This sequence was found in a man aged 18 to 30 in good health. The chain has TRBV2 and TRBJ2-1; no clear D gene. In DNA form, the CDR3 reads TGTGCCAGCATTACATACAATGAGCAGTTCTTC. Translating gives CASITYNEQFF.